Listed below are T cell receptor beta chains from one sample, sequenced in a study of blood T cells in healthy people across ages. Each CDR3 protein gets one entry after TCRdb re-called the 5' RACE reads with MiXCR. The data show some 1.5 million distinct CDR3 sequences, under 30% seen once. Specimen: blood. The receptors shown here come from a woman aged 30 to 39 in good health. CDR3s leave out the opening cysteine and the closing phenylalanine or tryptophan.

TRBV20-1,SASEAGGPVTQY
TRBV27,ASIPGDNEQF
TRBV12-3/TRBV12-4,ASSLRQGSSPLH
TRBV24-1,ATSDWGGPEKGANVLT
TRBV12-3/TRBV12-4,VSSSGAQETQY
TRBV12-3/TRBV12-4,ASSIFERGEQY
TRBV6-5,ASRARLVDGYT
TRBV10-3,ATRPTGSAYEQY
TRBV27,ASSGVLGQPQH
TRBV15,ATSSQLLADTDTQY
TRBV12-3/TRBV12-4,ASSLLAAYQETQY
TRBV9,ASSAGLGSYNEQF
TRBV7-2,ASSFPGFQETQY
TRBV12-3/TRBV12-4,ASSLFRTLVGTDTQY
TRBV20-1,SADIPGGNEQF
TRBV3-1,ASGQSFRGEQF
TRBV7-9,ASSLAREGNEQF
TRBV2,ASSPLAGGTGELF
TRBV20-1,SASIGGHIQY
TRBV5-5,ASSAISGAGANVLT
TRBV9,ASSFRLAGGPQY
TRBV7-9,ASSPIMAGYT
TRBV7-2,ASSYQGQPYYNSPLH
TRBV5-1,ASMAASYNEQF
TRBV14,ASSRQVYNEQF
TRBV7-7,ASSPLGGGPTGELF
TRBV10-3,AISATGEAGELF
TRBV29-1,SAKSGLAGEQY
TRBV19,ASSSPTLDRGDADTQY
TRBV5-5,ASISRPENTEAF
TRBV7-6,ASSLEAGGSFYEQY
TRBV20-1,GASQETQY
TRBV2,ASRQDANEQY
TRBV9,ASSSYGAGETQY
TRBV12-3/TRBV12-4,ASSDYSGGSADTQY
TRBV27,ASSRQGVHEQY
TRBV7-9,ASSPTGGAVAYERY
TRBV6-2/TRBV6-3,ASSRREGTYNEQF
TRBV20-1,SARDRTVDVYEQY
TRBV29-1,SVEDPGDPRLDTQY
TRBV10-3,ATLWGQGPRSPLTDTQY
TRBV28,ASRLFRGERPQH
TRBV7-2,ASSLMADNSYEQY
TRBV29-1,SVGPGAYEQY
TRBV20-1,SARDRIKNNEQF
TRBV20-1,SANGGRGYT
TRBV20-1,SARGPGAETQY
TRBV4-1,ASSPLQGFNTEAF